The 15 T cell receptor beta chains reported below all come from one sample, sequenced in a study of T cells in Graves' hyperthyroidism and ophthalmopathy. RNA transcripts gave rise to amplified TCR beta CDR3 regions. The HTBI set primed first-round TCR CDR3 RT-PCR. TCRdb reprocessed the multiplex PCR reads via MiXCR and lists one record per CDR3 protein. The profile covers fewer than 250,000 distinct CDR3 sequences, with approximately 24% appearing a single time and 35% taken by the ten largest. Sequenced material: blood. The receptors were gathered from a woman aged 40-49 years with Graves' ophthalmopathy.

This clonotype was seen at least ten times. The chain recombines TRBV19 with TRBJ2-2, with unresolved D. From germline, CDR1 is LNHDA and CDR2 SQIVND (reference sequence). This CDR3 is 13 amino acids long. Trimming cost V 8 bases and J 3 bases, with 10 bases left between them. For the CDR3, the DNA is TGTGCCAGTCTCGTACGGTACACCGGGGAGCTGTTTTTT. Residues: CASLVRYTGELFF.

This clonotype was observed many times. This rearrangement joins TRBV28 to TRBJ2-7, with a possible D match to TRBD2 (5 bases). The V end lost 7 bases, the J end lost 4 bases, and 17 bases lay between the germline ends. CDR1 is MDHEN, CDR2 SYDVKM, per germline. The CDR3 runs to 14 residues. The CDR3 region is CASTPGIILYEQYF. In DNA form, the CDR3 reads TGTGCCAGCACCCCGGGGATCATCCTGTACGAGCAGTACTTC.

This clonotype occurred many times. The rearrangement uses TRBV20-1 and TRBJ2-5; the D is unclear. The CDR3 length is 13 residues. CDR1 DFQATT and CDR2 SNEGSKA come from the germline V gene (reference sequence). V lost 8 bases and J 2 bases, leaving 15 bases between the germline ends. CDR3 region: CSFFTLPQETQYF. The CDR3 DNA sequence: TGCAGTTTTTTCACCCTCCCGCAAGAGACCCAGTACTTC.

This clonotype was found many times. This rearrangement joins TRBV6-5 to TRBJ2-7; 9 bases map to TRBD1. Germline V gene lookup returns CDR1 MNHEY and CDR2 SVGAGI. This CDR3 has 15 residues. V lost 6 bases to trimming and J lost 1 base; unmatched junction nucleotides: 7. CDR3 nucleotides: TGTGCCAGCAGACCCGGACAGGGGTTTTCCTACGAGCAGTACTTC. Amino acids: CASRPGQGFSYEQYF.

In this sample, this clonotype turned up many times. Written as DNA, the CDR3 is TGTGCCAGCACCCGGGACACGGCCTATGGCTACACCTTC. Translated: CASTRDTAYGYTF. The chain carries TRBV3-1 and TRBJ1-2; possibly TRBD1 for D (6 bases). Germline V gene data show CDR1 as LGHDT and CDR2 as YNNKEL (reference sequence). The CDR3 contains 13 residues. Trimming shortened V by 7 bases and J by 4 bases, and 13 bases separated the two germline ends.

This clonotype has just a few counts. V usage is TRBV6-1 and J usage is TRBJ1-2; perhaps TRBD1 as D (6 bases). The V gene lost 3 bases and the J gene lost 4 bases, with 12 bases spanning the gap. This CDR3 is built from 14 residues. Germline CDR1 MNHNS, CDR2 SASEGT. CDR3 coding DNA: TGTGCCAGCAGTGAGTGGGGGCGCGGCTATGGCTACACCTTC. Protein sequence: CASSEWGRGYGYTF.

The rearrangement joins TRBV28 to TRBJ2-7; D is possibly TRBD2 (6 bases). The CDR3 has 15 residues. The germline V gene encodes CDR1 MDHEN and CDR2 SYDVKM. The germline V and J ends were trimmed by 6 bases and 3 bases, with 18 bases remaining between them. The CDR3 sequence is CASRMGGFRVYEQYF. The CDR3, as DNA: TGTGCCAGCAGAATGGGGGGATTCAGGGTCTACGAGCAGTACTTC.

The genes are TRBV12-5 and TRBJ2-7; 8 nucleotides agree with TRBD1. Germline V CDR1 and CDR2: LGHNT, FRNRAP. V lost 5 bases to trimming and J lost 5 bases; unmatched junction nucleotides: 11. The CDR3 contains 15 residues. The CDR3 sequence is CASGKRDRPIHEQYF. In DNA form, the CDR3 reads TGTGCTAGTGGTAAACGGGACAGGCCAATCCACGAGCAGTACTTC.

This clonotype was seen repeatedly, ten times or more. The CDR3 DNA is TGTGCCAGCAGCTTCGCGGGACAGGGGGACGAGCAGTACTTC. Its protein is CASSFAGQGDEQYF. The chain links TRBV28 to TRBJ2-7; TRBD1 aligns across 11 bases. This CDR3 has 14 amino acids. V shed 6 bases, J shed 5 bases, and the junction held 6 bases outside the gene matches. From germline, CDR1 is MDHEN and CDR2 SYDVKM.

This clonotype was observed at least ten times. V usage is TRBV6-5 and J usage is TRBJ2-2; no firm D call. V was clipped by 6 bases and J by 8 bases, with 16 bases between them. This CDR3 has 14 residues. Germline V CDR1 and CDR2: MNHEY, SVGAGI. As DNA, the CDR3 is TGTGCCAGCAGATCCCATAGTAGTGCGGGGGAGCTGTTTTTT. It is translated as CASRSHSSAGELFF.

The chain has TRBV3-1 and TRBJ2-7; 7 bases map to TRBD1. Germline lookup yields CDR1 LGHDT and CDR2 YNNKEL (reference sequence). Losses at the gene ends were 3 bases for V and 6 bases for J; bases not matched to a gene: 11. CDR3 size: 15 residues. CDR3 sequence reads: CASSQRQGVRVEQYF. DNA for the CDR3: TGTGCCAGCAGCCAGCGACAGGGCGTTCGGGTCGAGCAGTACTTC.

This clonotype was seen many times. The chain couples TRBV28 to TRBJ1-1; a possible D gene is TRBD1 (6 bases). Germline loops: CDR1 MDHEN, CDR2 SYDVKM. This CDR3 spans 14 amino acids. V was cut by 4 bases and J by 10 bases, with 19 bases left in between. The CDR3 reads CASSSARGHPGAFF. CDR3 nucleotide sequence: TGTGCCAGCAGTTCAGCCAGGGGCCACCCAGGAGCTTTCTTT.

This clonotype turned up a few times. The V and J genes are TRBV6-2 or TRBV6-3 and TRBJ1-5, with 12 bases aligning to TRBD1. The CDR3 covers 15 residues. With 6 bases clipped from V and 7 bases from J, the junction kept 7 bases outside the gene matches. CDR1 is MNHEY, CDR2 SVGEGT, per germline. The CDR3 region is CASRPGQGAGQPQHF. The CDR3 region has the DNA TGTGCCAGCAGACCGGGACAGGGGGCAGGACAGCCCCAGCATTTT.

There are many counts of this clonotype. This chain uses TRBV2 with TRBJ2-7; 7 bases fit TRBD1. This CDR3 comprises 15 residues. Germline V CDR1 and CDR2: SNHLY, FYNNEI. With 2 bases clipped from V and 2 bases from J, the junction kept 6 bases outside the gene matches. The CDR3 here is CASSEYPGGTYEQYF. CDR3 bases: TGTGCCAGCAGTGAATATCCAGGGGGAACCTACGAGCAGTACTTC.

The chain couples TRBV27 to TRBJ1-1, with D unresolved. The germline V and J ends were trimmed by 5 bases and 0 bases, with 10 bases remaining between them. Germline V gene sequence: CDR1 MNHEY, CDR2 SMNVEV (reference sequence). The CDR3 is 14 amino acids. The CDR3 nucleotides are TGTGCCAGCAGTACGAGGGCCTTGAACACTGAAGCTTTCTTT. It translates to CASSTRALNTEAFF.